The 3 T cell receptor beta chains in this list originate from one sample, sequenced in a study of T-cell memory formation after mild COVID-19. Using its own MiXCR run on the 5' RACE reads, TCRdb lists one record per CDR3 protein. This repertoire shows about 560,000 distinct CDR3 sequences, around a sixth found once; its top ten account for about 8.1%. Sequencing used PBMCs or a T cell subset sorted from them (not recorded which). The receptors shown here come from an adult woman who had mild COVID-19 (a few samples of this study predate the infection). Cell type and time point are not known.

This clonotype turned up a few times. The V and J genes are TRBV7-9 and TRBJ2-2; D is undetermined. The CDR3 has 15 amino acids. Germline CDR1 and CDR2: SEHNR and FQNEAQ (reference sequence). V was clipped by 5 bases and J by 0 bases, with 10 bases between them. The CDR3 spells CASSPRTPNTGELFF. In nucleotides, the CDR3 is TGTGCCAGCAGCCCCAGAACTCCGAACACCGGGGAGCTGTTTTTT. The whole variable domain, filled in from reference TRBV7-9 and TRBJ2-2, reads DTGVSQNPRHKITKRGQNVTFRCDPISEHNRLYWYRQTLGQGPEFLTYFQNEAQLEKSRLLSDRFSAERPKGSFSTLEIQRTEQGDSAMYLCASSPRTPNTGELFFGEGSRLTVL.

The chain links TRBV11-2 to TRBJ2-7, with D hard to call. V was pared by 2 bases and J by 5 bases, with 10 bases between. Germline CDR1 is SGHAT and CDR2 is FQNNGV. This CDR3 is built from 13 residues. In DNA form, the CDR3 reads TGTGCCAGCAGCTTATACGTGTCCAACGAGCAGTACTTC. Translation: CASSLYVSNEQYF.

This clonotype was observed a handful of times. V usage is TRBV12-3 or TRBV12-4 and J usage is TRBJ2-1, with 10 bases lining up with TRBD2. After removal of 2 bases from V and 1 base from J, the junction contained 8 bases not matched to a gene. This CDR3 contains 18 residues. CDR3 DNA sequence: TGTGCCAGCAGTTTATTGGTAGCGGGAGGTGCGTCCTACAATGAGCAGTTCTTC. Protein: CASSLLVAGGASYNEQFF.